This entry is about one T cell receptor (beta chain). The entry originates in a study of control samples from healthy donors and cancer patients. Trimming removed 0 bases at V and 8 bases at J, with 11 bases between. Per the germline V gene, CDR1 is SGHDT and CDR2 is YYEEEE. The CDR3 totals 14 residues. Sequenced by immunoSEQ multiplex PCR; TCRdb stores in-frame clones only, minus some. Among roughly 120,000 clones listed, around nine tenths were seen once. Sample: blood. J is TRBJ1-4 and V is TRBV5-6; the D gene is possibly TRBD1 (6 bases). This receptor was taken from a man aged 30 to 45 in good health. In DNA form, the CDR3 reads TGTGCCAGCAGCTTGGTGGGGGCAGGGGAAAAACTGTTTTTT. The encoded protein is CASSLVGAGEKLFF.